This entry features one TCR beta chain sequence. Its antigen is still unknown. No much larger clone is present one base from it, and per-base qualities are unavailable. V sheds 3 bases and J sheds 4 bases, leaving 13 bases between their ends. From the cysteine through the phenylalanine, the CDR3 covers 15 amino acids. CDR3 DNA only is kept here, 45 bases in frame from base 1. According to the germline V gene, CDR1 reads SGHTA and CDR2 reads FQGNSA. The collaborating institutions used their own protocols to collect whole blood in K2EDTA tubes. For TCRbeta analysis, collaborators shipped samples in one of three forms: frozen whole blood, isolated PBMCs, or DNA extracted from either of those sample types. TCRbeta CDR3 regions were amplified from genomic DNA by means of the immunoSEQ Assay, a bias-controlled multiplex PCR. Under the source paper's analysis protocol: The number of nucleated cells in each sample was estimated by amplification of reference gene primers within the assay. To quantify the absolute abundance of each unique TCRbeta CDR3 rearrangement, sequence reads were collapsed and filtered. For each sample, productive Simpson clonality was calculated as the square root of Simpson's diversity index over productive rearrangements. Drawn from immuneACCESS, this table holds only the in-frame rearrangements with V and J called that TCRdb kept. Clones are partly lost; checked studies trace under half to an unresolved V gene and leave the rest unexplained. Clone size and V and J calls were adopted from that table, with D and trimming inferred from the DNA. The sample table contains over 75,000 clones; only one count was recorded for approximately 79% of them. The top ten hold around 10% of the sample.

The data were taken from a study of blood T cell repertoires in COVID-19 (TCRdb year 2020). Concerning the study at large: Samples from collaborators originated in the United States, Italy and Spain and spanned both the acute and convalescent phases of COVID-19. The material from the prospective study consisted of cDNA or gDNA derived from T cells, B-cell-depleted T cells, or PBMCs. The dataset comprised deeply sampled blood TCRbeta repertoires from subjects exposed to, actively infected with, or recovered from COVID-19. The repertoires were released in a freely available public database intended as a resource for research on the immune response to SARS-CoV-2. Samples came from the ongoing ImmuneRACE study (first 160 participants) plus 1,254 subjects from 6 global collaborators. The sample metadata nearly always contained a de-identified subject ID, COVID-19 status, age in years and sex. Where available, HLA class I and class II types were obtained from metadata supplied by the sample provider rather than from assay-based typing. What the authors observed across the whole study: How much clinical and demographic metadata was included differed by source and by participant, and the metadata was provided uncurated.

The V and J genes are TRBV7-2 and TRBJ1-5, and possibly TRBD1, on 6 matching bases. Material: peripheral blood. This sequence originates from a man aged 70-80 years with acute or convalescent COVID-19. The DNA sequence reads TGTGCCAGCAGCTTCATGGGGGCAGGGAATCAGCCCCAGCATTTT. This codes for CASSFMGAGNQPQHF.